This record concerns one TCR beta chain sequence. Its antigen has not been determined. Base qualities are not at hand, and no much larger clone is one base apart. Genomic DNA was extracted from sorted cells for sequencing of the TCRbeta CDR3 region. TCRbeta CDR3 regions were sequenced using the immunoSEQ Assay. Imported from immuneACCESS, the table was reduced by TCRdb to in-frame sequences with V and J called. These copies leave out some clones; in studies compared against another copy, an unresolved V gene accounts for under half, and the cause of the remainder is not known. This sample holds fewer than 85,000 clones; approximately 83% were observed only once. The ten largest account for about 4.1% of the sample. The sample is drawn from a study of OX40 agonist ivuxolimab in advanced cancers. Some background on the complete study: The costimulatory receptor OX40 (CD134) was targeted by ivuxolimab, a fully human IgG2 agonistic monoclonal antibody. Intravenous ivuxolimab was administered to patients every 2 weeks at six dose levels: 0.01, 0.1, 0.3, 1.5, 3 and 10 mg/kg. Of the roughly 52 dose-escalation patients, hepatocellular carcinoma was present in roughly 19, melanoma in around 15, renal cell carcinoma in 9 and head and neck cancer in 9. A male proportion of around 83% and a mean age of about 60 years, ranging from roughly 23 to 90, were recorded for the dose-escalation cohort. Patients were allowed to have had prior anti-PD-1, anti-PD-L1 or anti-CTLA-4 therapy, and roughly two fifths of the dose-escalation patients had been treated with checkpoint inhibitors. Three dose-escalation patients achieved partial responses, one with hepatocellular carcinoma and two with cutaneous melanoma. The point of sequencing TCRbeta in the periphery was to test whether ivuxolimab changed TCR sequence diversity and drove clonal T-cell expansion. The paper describes the monotherapy dose-escalation part (N of about 57 patients) of the phase I trial of ivuxolimab. On the study overall, not on this receptor specifically: The antigen specificity of the peripheral T cells that underwent clonal expansion was not determined. After ivuxolimab, CD8+ T cells had more expanded clones than CD4+ T cells on average. Low levels of normalized T-cell clonal expansion were also shown by some nonresponding patients. At doses of 0.1 to 3.0 mg/kg, clonal expansion of both CD4+ and CD8+ blood T cells was observed from baseline to week 6. In the 0.1-3.0 mg/kg groups, partial responders had among the lowest normalized peripheral clonal expansion, particularly in CD8+ T cells.

The trial excluded patients who had a history of autoimmune disease or were on systemic immunosuppression. Peripheral blood for TCR sequencing was collected from all dose cohorts at baseline, on cycle 4 day 1, and on cycle 7 day 1. Samples were obtained from an open-label, multicenter, first-in-human phase I dose-escalation trial of ivuxolimab. Adults with locally advanced or metastatic head and neck squamous cell, hepatocellular, melanoma or renal cell carcinoma were enrolled in the trial. Before TCR sequencing, CD4+ T cells and CD8+ T cells from peripheral blood were sorted into separate populations. The CDR3 spans 15 residues, from the cysteine through the phenylalanine. This entry keeps only the CDR3 DNA: 45 bases, framed from base 1. The germline V gene encodes CDR1 SGHNT and CDR2 YYREEE (reference sequence). Trimming at the junction amounts to 2 bases on V and 6 bases on J, and the germline ends lie 15 bases apart.

The source of this sequence is an adult with an advanced solid tumor such as melanoma, head and neck, liver or kidney cancer. The rearrangement joined TRBV5-4 to TRBJ2-1, and possibly TRBD2, on 6 matching bases. Sequencing was performed on CD4+ or CD8+ T cells sorted from blood, taken in a trial of the OX40 agonist ivuxolimab. The bases are TGTGCCAGCAGCTTAGCGGGCGCAGGTATCAATGAGCAGTTCTTC. Its product reads: CASSLAGAGINEQFF.